A single sample gave rise to the 15 T cell receptor beta chains below, sequenced in a study of shared clonotypes between healthy human individuals. Sequenced by immunoSEQ multiplex PCR; TCRdb stores in-frame clones only, minus some. The sample contains 2 million to 2.5 million clones, about 92% of which appear only once. The sample taken for sequencing was naive CD4+ T cells from PBMCs. Subset described: CD45RA+ positively selected. The receptors stem from a young man in good health. Some clones in this sample may be carry-over from other donors' samples.

The CDR3 nucleotides read TGTGCCAGCTCACTTCCGGGGCAGAGCTCCTACGAGCAGTACTTC. This sequence encodes CASSLPGQSSYEQYF. This rearrangement joins TRBV18 to TRBJ2-7; perhaps D is TRBD1 or TRBD2 (5 bases each). The ends were cut back, 4 bases at V and 0 bases at J, with 13 bases in the middle. CDR1 and CDR2 (germline): KGHSH, LQKENI. The CDR3 totals 15 residues.

This sequence joins TRBV28 and TRBJ1-5, with D unresolved. Germline V gene data show CDR1 as MDHEN and CDR2 as SYDVKM. CDR3 length: 13 residues. The germline V and J ends were trimmed by 6 bases and 4 bases, with 10 bases remaining between them. The CDR3 loop reads CASRKLKNQPQHF. DNA for the CDR3: TGTGCCAGCAGGAAACTAAAGAATCAGCCCCAGCATTTT.

This chain uses TRBV18 with TRBJ1-5; D unresolved. With 3 bases removed from V and 1 base from J, the gap between germline ends came to 16 bases. The germline gives CDR1 KGHSH, CDR2 LQKENI. CDR3 length equals 17 residues. For the CDR3, the DNA is TGTGCCAGCTCACCCCTTGAAGGTGCCCTGAGCAATCAGCCCCAGCATTTT. It is translated as CASSPLEGALSNQPQHF.

To note about this clone: Different DNA sequences within this sample yield the same CDR3. This chain links TRBV7-3 with TRBJ2-3; D gene ambiguous. The germline gives CDR1 SGHTA, CDR2 FQGTGA. Trimming shortened V by 2 bases and J by 1 base, and 4 bases separated the two germline ends. The length of the CDR3 is 13 residues. The CDR3 DNA reads TGTGCCAGCAGCTTAGGAGGCACAGATACGCAGTATTTT. This translates into CASSLGGTDTQYF.

This chain links TRBV4-1 with TRBJ1-1, with D perhaps matching TRBD1 (5 bases). Germline V lookup: CDR1 MGHRA, CDR2 YSYEKL. This CDR3 is built from 13 residues. V dropped 2 bases and J dropped 11 bases, with 15 bases sitting between them. The CDR3 DNA is TGCGCCAGCAGCCAACTCCAGGGAGTCGGGGCTTTCTTT. Encoded protein: CASSQLQGVGAFF.

As regards this clone: The same CDR3 arises from other DNA sequences in this sample as well. CDR3 DNA sequence: TGTGCCAGCTCACCCGGGGTGGATCAGCCCCAGCATTTT. Amino acids: CASSPGVDQPQHF. The V and J genes are TRBV18 and TRBJ1-5, with D unresolved. V was shortened by 3 bases and J by 5 bases, with 8 bases between the two germline ends. The CDR3 has 13 residues. CDR1 is KGHSH, CDR2 LQKENI, per germline.

The J gene is TRBJ1-1, the V gene TRBV28; D is perhaps TRBD1 (5 bases). This CDR3 spans 14 amino acids. The V end was cut by 5 bases, the J end by 3 bases, with 13 bases between. In germline, CDR1 is MDHEN, CDR2 SYDVKM. CDR3 residues: CASSRGDGYTEAFF. For the CDR3, the DNA is TGTGCCAGCAGTAGGGGTGACGGCTACACTGAAGCTTTCTTT.

This sequence joins TRBV9 and TRBJ2-4; TRBD1 aligns across 7 bases. Germline assignment: CDR1 SGDLS and CDR2 YYNGEE. Germline trimming cut 3 bases from V and 0 bases from J; bases unmatched to any gene: 6. The CDR3 has 16 amino acids. The CDR3 DNA reads as TGTGCCAGCAGCGGGGACAGAGGGCTAGCCAAAAACATTCAGTACTTC. This sequence encodes CASSGDRGLAKNIQYF.

The chain is built from TRBV18 and TRBJ1-4; 8 positions match TRBD1. The CDR3 length is 14 residues. The junction had 5 bases not matched to a gene; V was cut back by 3 bases and J by 8 bases. The germline CDR1 and CDR2 sequences are KGHSH and LQKENI. CDR3 protein: CASSPDRAGEKLFF. The CDR3 DNA is TGTGCCAGCTCACCGGACAGGGCCGGGGAAAAACTGTTTTTT.

A note on this clone: Other DNA sequences in this sample translate to the same CDR3. The rearrangement uses TRBV6-1 and TRBJ2-7, with 10 bases aligning to TRBD1. V lost 6 bases and J lost 4; bases outside the gene matches: 0. Germline CDR1 reads MNHNS; CDR2 reads SASEGT. This CDR3 spans 12 amino acids. The CDR3 is CASRDRGYEQYF. CDR3 coding DNA: TGTGCCAGCAGGGACAGGGGGTACGAGCAGTACTTC.

The rearrangement links TRBV6-1 to TRBJ1-4; D uncertain. CDR3 length: 16 residues. V lost 0 bases, J lost 5 bases, and 13 bases lay in between. Germline CDR1 is MNHNS and CDR2 is SASEGT. The CDR3 DNA reads as TGTGCCAGCAGTGAAGCGGGAAGCCAACGGAATGAAAAACTGTTTTTT. This encodes CASSEAGSQRNEKLFF.

The V call is TRBV11-3, the J call TRBJ2-5, with 7 bases matching TRBD2. The CDR3 extends over 18 amino acids. The V gene's germline CDR1 is SGHNT and CDR2 YENEEA. J gave up 4 bases and V 2 bases, and 16 bases lay outside the gene matches. CDR3 sequence reads: CASSLSSYGGSGRETQYF. DNA of the CDR3: TGTGCCAGCAGCTTATCCTCTTACGGCGGGAGTGGAAGAGAGACCCAGTACTTC.

J is TRBJ2-7 and V is TRBV28, with 9 bases lining up with TRBD2. The J segment lost 3 bases and the V segment lost 2 bases, leaving 2 bases of the junction unmatched. The CDR3 has 14 amino acids. Germline CDR1 is MDHEN and CDR2 is SYDVKM. The CDR3 nucleotides read TGTGCCAGCAGTTTAGTTAGCGGGGGCTACGAGCAGTACTTC. It yields the protein CASSLVSGGYEQYF.

V usage is TRBV5-1 and J usage is TRBJ2-2; no clear D gene. V lost 5 bases to trimming and J lost 4 bases, with 12 bases between them. This CDR3 has 14 amino acids. CDR1 SGHRS and CDR2 YFSETQ come from the germline V gene. CDR3 residues: CASRDAYRTGELFF. The CDR3 DNA reads TGCGCCAGCAGGGACGCTTACCGCACCGGGGAGCTGTTTTTT.

The chain couples TRBV28 to TRBJ2-3, with D possibly matching TRBD2 (5 bases). Deletions cut 9 bases from V and 5 bases from J, with 9 bases between. The CDR3 runs 11 residues. The germline V gene has CDR1 MDHEN and CDR2 SYDVKM. CDR3 amino acids: CASRTQDTQYF. Here the CDR3 DNA reads TGTGCCAGTCGGACTCAAGATACGCAGTATTTT.